The present T cell receptor beta chain was sequenced within a study of beta chain features in type 1 diabetes. Every isolated RNA sample was fully reverse transcribed, so sequencing captured expressed TCRB transcripts. Sequencing used immunoSEQ multiplex PCR; TCRdb keeps in-frame clones, though not all of them. The sample consists of about 53,000 clones, under 75% of them appearing once. V shed 6 bases and J shed 0 bases, with 15 bases lying between them. CDR1 and CDR2 (germline): SGHRS, YFSETQ. The CDR3 consists of 15 residues. General study points: When Type 1 diabetes patients were examined, their TCRB CDR3s proved moderately but significantly shorter in all four CD4+ subsets.

A remark on this clone: Its antigen remains unknown.

This sequence joins TRBV5-1 and TRBJ1-1, with a possible D match to TRBD1 (6 bases). The TCR originated in a woman in her 30s with type 1 diabetes. The sequenced sample was stem cell memory CD4+ T cells from blood. The CDR3 DNA follows: TGCGCCAGCAATATACAGGGCGGCGTGAACACTGAAGCTTTCTTT. It specifies CASNIQGGVNTEAFF.